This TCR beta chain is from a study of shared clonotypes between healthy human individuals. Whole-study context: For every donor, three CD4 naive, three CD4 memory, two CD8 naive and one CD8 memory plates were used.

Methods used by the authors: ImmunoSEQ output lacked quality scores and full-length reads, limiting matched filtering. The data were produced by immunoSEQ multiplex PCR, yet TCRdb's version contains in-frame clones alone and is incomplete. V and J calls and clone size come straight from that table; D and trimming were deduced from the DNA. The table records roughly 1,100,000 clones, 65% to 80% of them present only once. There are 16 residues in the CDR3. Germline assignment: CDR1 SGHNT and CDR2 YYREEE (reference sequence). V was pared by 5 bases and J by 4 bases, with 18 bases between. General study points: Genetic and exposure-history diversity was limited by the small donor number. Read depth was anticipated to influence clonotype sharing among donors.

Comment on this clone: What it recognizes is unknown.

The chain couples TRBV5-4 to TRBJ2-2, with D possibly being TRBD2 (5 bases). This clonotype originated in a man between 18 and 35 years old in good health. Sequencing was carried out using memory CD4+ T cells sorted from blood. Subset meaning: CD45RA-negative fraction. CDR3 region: CASRAGIQTGTGELFF. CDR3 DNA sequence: TGTGCCAGCAGAGCCGGGATTCAAACGGGCACCGGGGAGCTGTTTTTT. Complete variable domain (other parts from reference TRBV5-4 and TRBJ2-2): ETGVTQSPTHLIKTRGQQVTLRCSSQSGHNTVSWYQQALGQGPQFIFQYYREEENGRGNFPPRFSGLQFPNYSSELNVNALELDDSALYLCASRAGIQTGTGELFFGEGSRLTVL.